The rows below give T cell receptor beta chains drawn from one sample of a study of T cells after yellow fever vaccination. TCRdb passed the 5' RACE reads through MiXCR, listing each CDR3 protein once. Of a few hundred thousand distinct CDR3 sequences listed, 9.5% to 13% are singletons. Here the sequenced sample was PBMCs, taken on the day of the first yellow fever vaccination. The source of these receptors is a man between 18 and 35 years old who received the YFV17D yellow fever vaccine. CDR3s include the opening cysteine and the closing phenylalanine or tryptophan. The D gene is left open where the match is weak. Size tells how often a clone was seen (once, few, many) or the class of an expanded clone, and some rows leave it out.

. . TRBJ1-4 TRBV27 TGTGCCAGCAGTCCTAGGACCCGACCCAACGAAAAACTGTTTTTT CASSPRTRPNEKLFF
. TRBD1 TRBJ1-5 TRBV19 TGTGCCAGTAAAACAGGGGGAAGCAATCAGCCCCAGCATTTT CASKTGGSNQPQHF
. . TRBJ1-1 TRBV12-3/TRBV12-4 TGTGCCAGCAGCCTGATGGGGCAGAACACTGAAGCTTTCTTT CASSLMGQNTEAFF
many TRBD2 TRBJ2-1 TRBV20-1 TGCAGTGCGCGGGGGTACAATGAGCAGTTCTTC CSARGYNEQFF
. TRBD1 TRBJ1-1 TRBV12-3/TRBV12-4 TGTGCCAGCAGTCCCCCCGGGACAGGGATATCTTTTTGGAGCACTGAAGCTTTCTTT CASSPPGTGISFWSTEAFF
. TRBD2 TRBJ2-3 TRBV5-1 TGCGCCAGCAGCTTCGCGGGGGTCACAGATACGCAGTATTTT CASSFAGVTDTQYF
few . TRBJ1-1 TRBV7-9 TGTGCCAGCAGCACGAAAGATGGGAGCTTGAACACTGAAGCTTTCTTT CASSTKDGSLNTEAFF
few TRBD2 TRBJ2-3 TRBV5-6 TGTGCCAGCAGCTTGGAGGCTAGCGGGGGGCAAAGCACAGATACGCAGTATTTT CASSLEASGGQSTDTQYF
few . TRBJ1-2 TRBV15 TGTGCCACCTCCCTCGGGGGAAACTATGGCTACACCTTC CATSLGGNYGYTF
. . TRBJ2-5 TRBV12-3/TRBV12-4 TGTGCTAGCAGCTTACAGCACTCTTTTGGAGAGACCCAGTACTTC CASSLQHSFGETQYF
. . TRBJ1-1 TRBV5-5 TGTGCCAGCCTTCCAGGGACGAGGAACACTGAAGCTTTCTTT CASLPGTRNTEAFF
few . TRBJ2-5 TRBV5-1 TGCGCCAGCAGCTTGGGGGTGGCCGGGGCCGAAGAGACCCAGTACTTC CASSLGVAGAEETQYF
. TRBD2 TRBJ2-1 TRBV3-1 TGTGCCAGCAGCCTGGGACTAGCGGGGGGCGGAAATGAGCAGTTCTTC CASSLGLAGGGNEQFF
. . TRBJ1-6 TRBV7-6 TGTGCCAGCAGCTTAGACCGGGGAGGGAGCTCCTATAATTCACCCCTCCACTTT CASSLDRGGSSYNSPLHF
many TRBD2 TRBJ2-3 TRBV24-1 TGTGCCACCAGTGATCCACTAGCGCTCGTTGGAGCAGATACGCAGTATTTT CATSDPLALVGADTQYF
few . TRBJ1-5 TRBV5-1 TGCGCCAGCAGTCCAGACGGCGACCTTAGCAATCAGCCCCAGCATTTT CASSPDGDLSNQPQHF
. TRBD1 TRBJ1-2 TRBV7-9 TGTGCCAGCAGCTTGTGGAACAGGGGTGACTATGGCTACACCTTC CASSLWNRGDYGYTF
few TRBD2 TRBJ2-7 TRBV4-2 TGTGCCAGCAGCGCCCCCGGGACTAGCGGGGGAGCCACCTACGAGCAGTACTTC CASSAPGTSGGATYEQYF
. TRBD1 TRBJ1-1 TRBV7-2 TGTGCCAGTGCCGTAAACAGGGACAGGGGAGCTTTCTTT CASAVNRDRGAFF
many . TRBJ2-4 TRBV5-4 . CASSFGPGENIQYF
. TRBD1 TRBJ2-7 TRBV19 TGTGCCAGTAGTGAGGTTTCGGGGACAGGGAGCTCCTACGAGCAGTACTTC CASSEVSGTGSSYEQYF
few . TRBJ1-1 TRBV23-1 TGCGCCAGCAGTCCCTCCTTGGCGACGGACCCGATGAACACTGAAGCTTTCTTT CASSPSLATDPMNTEAFF
. TRBD1 TRBJ1-2 TRBV4-1 TGCGCCAGCAGGGGCGTCGGACAGGGTCCTAACTATGGCTACACCTTC CASRGVGQGPNYGYTF
. TRBD2 TRBJ2-3 TRBV5-1 TGCGCCAGCAGCCCGGGACTAGCGGGGGAGATCACAGATACGCAGTATTTT CASSPGLAGEITDTQYF
many . TRBJ2-7 TRBV7-2 TGTGCCAGCAGCCTCCAGGCAGGGTACTCCTACGAGCAGTACTTC CASSLQAGYSYEQYF
. . TRBJ1-6 TRBV4-3 TGCGCCAGCAGCCAAGATCGGGTCACAGGGTATAATTCACCCCTCCACTTT CASSQDRVTGYNSPLHF
few . TRBJ1-3 TRBV6-2/TRBV6-3 TGTGCCAGCAGTTACTCGATGGCGTCTGGAAACACCATATATTTT CASSYSMASGNTIYF
few . TRBJ2-2 TRBV20-1 TGCAGTGCTAGGTGGAGGGGGGGAAACACCGGGGAGCTGTTTTTT CSARWRGGNTGELFF
few . TRBJ1-2 TRBV6-1 TGTGCCAGCAGTAAAAGGGGGATTTTCGGGCCAATAAGCTATGGCTACACCTTC CASSKRGIFGPISYGYTF
. TRBD1 TRBJ2-1 TRBV5-1 TGCGCCAGCAGCTCCGGACAGGGGATGCATGAGCAGTTCTTC CASSSGQGMHEQFF
. TRBD2 TRBJ2-2 TRBV7-2 TGTGCCAGCAGCCCCCGACTAGCGGGGAACACCGGGGAGCTGTTTTTT CASSPRLAGNTGELFF
few TRBD1 TRBJ2-3 TRBV20-1 TGCAGTGCTAGTCGGGCTGGGACAGGGAGGACAGATACGCAGTATTTT CSASRAGTGRTDTQYF
many TRBD1 TRBJ1-3 TRBV14 TGTGCCAGCAGCAAACAGGGGGCCTCTGGAAACACCATATATTTT CASSKQGASGNTIYF
. . TRBJ1-1 TRBV7-2 TGTGCCAGCAGCAGAGATATGAACACTGAAGCTTTCTTT CASSRDMNTEAFF
few . TRBJ2-7 TRBV20-1 TGCAGTGCTAGAGGCGGGGCCTACGAGCAGTACTTC CSARGGAYEQYF
many TRBD1 TRBJ2-5 TRBV5-1 TGCGCCAGCAGCGGTGACAGGGAAGAGACCCAGTACTTC CASSGDREETQYF
few . TRBJ2-1 TRBV5-1 TGCGCCAGCAGCTTGGATAGTGTCTACAATGAGCAGTTCTTC CASSLDSVYNEQFF
few . TRBJ2-1 TRBV6-2/TRBV6-3 TGTGCCAGCAGTTACTCGAATTCGGTTTTCAATGAGCAGTTCTTC CASSYSNSVFNEQFF
many . TRBJ2-5 TRBV5-1 TGCGCCAGCAGCTTGGTCCCCCAAGAGACCCAGTACTTC CASSLVPQETQYF
. . TRBJ1-2 TRBV6-1 TGTGCCAGCAACGACCGGGCGGGGGATGGCTACACCTTC CASNDRAGDGYTF
. . TRBJ2-3 TRBV20-1 TGCAGTGCTAGAAGGCTGGGGGCAGATACGCAGTATTTT CSARRLGADTQYF
once . TRBJ2-1 TRBV25-1 TGTGCCAGCATGGGTTGGGGTAGCGGATTGGGCAATGAGCAGTTCTTC CASMGWGSGLGNEQFF
. . TRBJ2-2 TRBV5-1 TGCGCCAGCAGTCAATTGGGGGCCGGGGAGCTGTTTTTT CASSQLGAGELFF
few . TRBJ2-3 TRBV24-1 TGTGCCACCAGTCGGGGGGCAACAGATACGCAGTATTTT CATSRGATDTQYF
few . TRBJ2-2 TRBV6-1 TGTGCCAGCAGTGAACTCCCCCCCCGGGGTACCGGGGAGCTGTTTTTT CASSELPPRGTGELFF
few . TRBJ2-5 TRBV4-1 TGCGCCAGCAGCCAAGTCGACAGCCAAGAGACCCAGTACTTC CASSQVDSQETQYF
few TRBD1 TRBJ2-6 TRBV6-4 TGTGCCAGCAGTGACTCTACAGGGGGCGGTGGGGCCAACGTCCTGACTTTC CASSDSTGGGGANVLTF
many TRBD1 TRBJ1-1 TRBV7-9 TGTGCCAGCAGCTCTGCTATTCCGGGACAGGGGGACGATCGGGCTTTCTTT CASSSAIPGQGDDRAFF
few TRBD1 TRBJ2-7 TRBV5-6 TGTGCCAGCAGCTTGGGGGGGTGGGGGACAGGGAGTTCCCCCTACGAGCAGTACTTC CASSLGGWGTGSSPYEQYF
few . TRBJ1-2 TRBV6-5 TGTGCCAGCAGTTACTCACAGAACTATGGCTACACCTTC CASSYSQNYGYTF
few . TRBJ1-5 TRBV7-2 TGTGCCAGCAGCCTATACGGAACAGGGCGTTATCAGCCCCAGCATTTT CASSLYGTGRYQPQHF
few . TRBJ2-1 TRBV11-2 TGTGCCAGCAGCTTTTGGGAGGGGGAGATTGAGCAGTTCTTC CASSFWEGEIEQFF
few . TRBJ1-2 TRBV5-1 TGCGCCAGCAGCTTGGAAGGGGAGCTCGGCTATGGCTACACCTTC CASSLEGELGYGYTF
. . TRBJ1-4 TRBV10-2 TGCGCCAGCAACACGCCCCGGGAACTGTTTTTT CASNTPRELFF
. . TRBJ1-1 TRBV4-1 TGCGCCAGCAGCCAAGCCCCAGGGGAGGACACTGAAGCTTTCTTT CASSQAPGEDTEAFF
few . TRBJ2-1 TRBV29-1 TGCAGCGTTGTAGCGGAGGGGCAGTTCTTC CSVVAEGQFF
. . TRBJ2-3 TRBV4-3 TGCGCCAGCAGCCAAACGGTCCAGGGGGGGACAGATACGCAGTATTTT CASSQTVQGGTDTQYF